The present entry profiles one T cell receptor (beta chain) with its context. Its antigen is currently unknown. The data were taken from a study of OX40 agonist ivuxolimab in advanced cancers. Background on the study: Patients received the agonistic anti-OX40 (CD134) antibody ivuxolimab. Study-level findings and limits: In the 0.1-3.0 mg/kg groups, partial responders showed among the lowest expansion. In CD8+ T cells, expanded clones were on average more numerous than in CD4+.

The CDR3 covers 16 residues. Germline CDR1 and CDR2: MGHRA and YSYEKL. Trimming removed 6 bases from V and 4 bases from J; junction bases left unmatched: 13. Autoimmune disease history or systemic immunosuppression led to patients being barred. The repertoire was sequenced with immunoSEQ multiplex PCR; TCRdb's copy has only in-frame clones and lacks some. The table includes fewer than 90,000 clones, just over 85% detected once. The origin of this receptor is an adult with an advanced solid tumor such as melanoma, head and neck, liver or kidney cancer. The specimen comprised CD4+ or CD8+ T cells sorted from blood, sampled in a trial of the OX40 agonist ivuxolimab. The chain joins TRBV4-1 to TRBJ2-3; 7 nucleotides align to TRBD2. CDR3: CASRAFRGSGSDTQYF. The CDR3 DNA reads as TGCGCCAGCAGGGCGTTTCGCGGGAGTGGTTCAGATACGCAGTATTTT.